The 28 T cell receptor beta chains below come from one sample, sequenced in a study of CD8+ T cells in alopecia areata. Treatment meaning: oral pan-JAK inhibitor, 5-10 mg twice daily. RNA was extracted and reverse transcribed into cDNA as the sequencing template. TCRdb's copy holds only in-frame clones and misses some; the assay was immunoSEQ multiplex PCR. The table has over 150,000 clones, roughly 50% seen once. The specimen comprised CD8+ T cells sorted from blood, sampled at week 24, from a patient treated with tofacitinib. These receptors were collected from a human donor with alopecia areata.

This clone was recorded a few times. Other DNA sequences in this specimen translate into the identical CDR3. The rearrangement uses TRBV29-1 and TRBJ2-1, with 7 positions matching TRBD2. In germline, CDR1 is SQVTM, CDR2 ANQGSEA. This CDR3 is 13 amino acids long. Trimming took 7 bases from V and 0 from J; bases not matched to a gene: 3. CDR3: CSAWGGSYNEQFF. The DNA for the CDR3 is TGCAGCGCCTGGGGGGGCTCCTACAATGAGCAGTTCTTC.

V gene TRBV19 combines with J gene TRBJ1-5; D call uncertain. Germline lookup yields CDR1 LNHDA and CDR2 SQIVND (reference sequence). CDR3 length: 13 amino acids. V was cut by 5 bases and J by 5 bases, with 10 bases left in between. CDR3 loop: CASSGARYQPQHF. CDR3 nucleotides: TGTGCCAGTAGTGGAGCCCGCTATCAGCCCCAGCATTTT.

The chain employs TRBV19 and TRBJ2-7; TRBD1 matches 8 bases. Germline trimming cut 4 bases from V and 3 bases from J; bases unmatched to any gene: 5. The CDR3 is 14 amino acids. Germline CDR1 reads LNHDA; CDR2 reads SQIVND (reference sequence). DNA for the CDR3: TGTGCCAGTAGTACAGGACAGGGAAACTACGAGCAGTACTTC. This sequence encodes CASSTGQGNYEQYF.

The rearrangement links TRBV29-1 to TRBJ2-2; 7 bases agree with TRBD1. Trimming removed 7 bases from V and 0 bases from J; junction bases left unmatched: 17. CDR1 SQVTM and CDR2 ANQGSEA come from the germline V gene. The CDR3 totals 18 residues. For the CDR3, the DNA is TGCAGCGCCCAAGAACAGGGGTCTCTCCCTACGAACACCGGGGAGCTGTTTTTT. Protein: CSAQEQGSLPTNTGELFF.

This chain joins TRBV7-6 and TRBJ2-1; TRBD1 might be the D (5 bases). Germline CDR1 and CDR2: SGHVS and FNYEAQ. Trimming took off 3 bases at V and 3 bases at J, with 9 bases between the two ends. This CDR3 region has 14 residues. The CDR3 protein is CASSLGPNYNEQFF. The CDR3 region has the DNA TGTGCCAGCAGCTTGGGGCCGAACTACAATGAGCAGTTCTTC.

The chain joins TRBV30 to TRBJ2-1; 7 bases are a match to TRBD2. This CDR3 is 11 amino acids long. V trimming: 3 bases; J trimming: 10 bases; junction bases outside the gene matches: 3. The germline gives CDR1 GTSNPN, CDR2 SVGIG (reference sequence). In DNA, the CDR3 is TGTGCCTGGAGGTACGGGGGGGAGCAGTTCTTC. This sequence encodes CAWRYGGEQFF.

This clone was observed a few times. This chain connects TRBV19 to TRBJ1-5, with 7 bases aligning to TRBD1. The CDR3 has 14 amino acids. Germline V gene lookup returns CDR1 LNHDA and CDR2 SQIVND (reference sequence). The V and J ends lost 7 bases and 7 bases, in that order; junction bases with no gene match: 10. CDR3 DNA: TGTGCCAGTACCCACCGGGACAGCGGACAGCCCCAGCATTTT. Translated: CASTHRDSGQPQHF.

Comments on this clone: The junction differs from germline at one of its ends, possibly a read error. The chain joins TRBV4-3 to TRBJ1-1, with TRBD1 as a possible D gene (6 bases). The germline gives CDR1 LGHNA, CDR2 YSLEER. The CDR3 extends over 13 amino acids. The CDR3 DNA reads TGCGCCAGCAGCCAAGCAAGGGACACCGAAGCTTTCTTT. It encodes CASSQARDTEAFF.

For this clone: The same CDR3 can be traced to other DNA sequences in this sample. The chain joins TRBV4-3 to TRBJ1-1; D is unclear. This CDR3 comprises 14 residues. The V and J ends lost 0 bases and 0 bases respectively, with 5 bases between them. Germline V gene data show CDR1 as LGHNA and CDR2 as YSLEER. In DNA, the CDR3 is TGCGCCAGCAGCCAAGACGTCATGAACACTGAAGCTTTCTTT. Protein: CASSQDVMNTEAFF.

This clone was picked up a small number of times. J is TRBJ1-6 and V is TRBV4-1; D is uncertain. Between the trimmed V and J ends, which lost 0 bases and 8 bases, there was a span of 17 bases. This CDR3 spans 17 amino acids. Per germline, CDR1 MGHRA and CDR2 YSYEKL. CDR3 region: CASSQEAGSSMDSPLHF. CDR3 DNA: TGCGCCAGCAGCCAAGAAGCGGGCAGCTCTATGGATTCACCCCTCCACTTT.

This sequence joins TRBV4-3 and TRBJ1-4; 8 bases map to TRBD1. The CDR3 has 15 residues. Germline V gene lookup returns CDR1 LGHNA and CDR2 YSLEER. The J segment lost 2 bases and the V segment lost 3 bases, leaving 2 bases of the junction unmatched. CDR3 protein: CASSQDRDTNEKLFF. CDR3 in DNA: TGCGCCAGCAGCCAGGACAGGGACACTAATGAAAAACTGTTTTTT.

This clone was seen just once. V and J are TRBV9 and TRBJ1-2; D not certain. Trimming shortened V by 3 bases and J by 3 bases, and 6 bases separated the two germline ends. The CDR3 has 12 amino acids. Per the germline V gene, CDR1 is SGDLS and CDR2 is YYNGEE. CDR3 region: CASSAHDYGYTF. CDR3 DNA: TGTGCCAGCAGCGCCCACGACTATGGCTACACCTTC.

The V gene is TRBV30, the J gene TRBJ2-7, with 9 bases identical to TRBD1. The CDR3 contains 12 residues. J lost 4 bases, V lost 4 bases, and 2 bases had no gene match. Per germline, CDR1 GTSNPN and CDR2 SVGIG (reference sequence). CDR3 in DNA: TGTGCCTGGACCGGGACAGGGTACGAGCAGTACTTC. The encoded protein is CAWTGTGYEQYF. Based on the CDR3 plus reference TRBV30 and TRBJ2-7, the full variable domain is SQTIHQWPATLVQPVGSPLSLECTVEGTSNPNLYWYRQAAGRGLQLLFYSVGIGQISSEVPQNLSASRPQDRQFILSSKKLLLSDSGFYLCAWTGTGYEQYFGPGTRLTVT.

This clone is a singleton in its sample. V is TRBV15 and J is TRBJ2-1; TRBD1 might be the D (6 bases). V was pared by 0 bases and J by 5 bases, with 11 bases between. The CDR3 runs to 15 residues. Per germline, CDR1 LNHNV and CDR2 YYDKDF (reference sequence). The CDR3 is CATSRETGLNNEQFF. The CDR3 bases are TGTGCCACCAGCAGAGAGACAGGCCTTAACAATGAGCAGTTCTTC.

This clone showed up just a few times. V usage is TRBV30 and J usage is TRBJ2-2; D possibly corresponds to TRBD1 (5 bases). Trimming removed 1 base from V and 7 bases from J, with 13 bases in between. The CDR3 runs 14 residues. Germline assignment: CDR1 GTSNPN and CDR2 SVGIG (reference sequence). DNA of the CDR3: TGTGCCTGGAGTGAGGGGCGATTAGGCGGGGAGCTGTTTTTT. This gives the protein CAWSEGRLGGELFF.

This clone turned up a few times. The chain links TRBV6-5 to TRBJ1-2; D is unresolved. This CDR3 contains 13 residues. Deletions cut 6 bases from V and 7 bases from J, with 15 bases between. Germline CDR1 and CDR2: MNHEY and SVGAGI. The CDR3 DNA follows: TGTGCCAGCAGGAACCAGGAGGCGAGTGGCTACACCTTC. As protein: CASRNQEASGYTF.

The V and J genes are TRBV5-6 and TRBJ2-7; D is perhaps TRBD1 or TRBD2 (5 bases each). Between the trimmed V and J ends, which lost 1 base and 7 bases, there was a span of 12 bases. CDR1 and CDR2 (germline): SGHDT, YYEEEE. The length of the CDR3 is 13 residues. The CDR3 loop is CASSLLVGEEQYF. The DNA for the CDR3 is TGTGCCAGCAGCTTGTTGGTGGGGGAAGAGCAGTACTTC.

This clone was seen once. The V gene is TRBV30, the J gene TRBJ1-6; 8 nucleotides align to TRBD1. The CDR3 contains 16 residues. The V segment lost 1 base and the J segment 7 bases; nucleotides outside the gene matches: 9. Germline assignment: CDR1 GTSNPN and CDR2 SVGIG (reference sequence). The CDR3, as DNA: TGTGCCTGGAGTGAAGGGGCAGGGGGCTTCAATTCACCCCTCCACTTT. This translates into CAWSEGAGGFNSPLHF.

Points on this clone: A junction end diverges from the germline sequence, so it may reflect a read error. The chain links TRBV5-6 to TRBJ1-4; a weak D match, TRBD1 (6 bases). Germline loops: CDR1 SGHDT, CDR2 YYEEEE. This CDR3 is 12 amino acids long. CDR3 protein: CASSLGQADQYF. CDR3 sequence (DNA): TGTGCCAGCAGCTTGGGACAGGCCGACCAATATTTT.

This clone was counted a single time. V usage is TRBV29-1 and J usage is TRBJ1-2; D is possibly TRBD1 (5 bases). V was clipped by 2 bases and J by 0 bases, with 16 bases between them. There are 16 residues in the CDR3. CDR1 and CDR2 from the germline V gene are SQVTM and ANQGSEA. The CDR3 nucleotides read TGCAGCGTTGAACTCTCCGGGGGGTCAGCTAACTATGGCTACACCTTC. It translates to CSVELSGGSANYGYTF.

This clone was counted between two and nine times. V and J are TRBV7-9 and TRBJ1-1; 7 bases align to TRBD1. CDR3 size: 15 residues. Trimming took 5 bases from V and 1 from J; bases not matched to a gene: 7. Germline CDR1 and CDR2: SEHNR and FQNEAQ (reference sequence). The CDR3 reads CASSGQQGWNTEAFF. CDR3 coding DNA: TGTGCCAGCAGCGGACAACAGGGGTGGAACACTGAAGCTTTCTTT.

The rearrangement uses TRBV12-5 and TRBJ2-3; a possible D gene is TRBD2 (5 bases). The length of the CDR3 is 16 residues. V lost 7 bases to trimming and J lost 2 bases, with 19 bases between them. Germline lookup yields CDR1 LGHNT and CDR2 FRNRAP. This CDR3 reads CASATGSSISTDTQYF. DNA for the CDR3: TGTGCTAGTGCTACGGGGTCCTCCATTTCCACAGATACGCAGTATTTT.

This chain uses TRBV30 with TRBJ1-2; no clear D gene. Per germline, CDR1 GTSNPN and CDR2 SVGIG (reference sequence). This CDR3 has 15 amino acids. Trimming stripped 4 bases from V and 5 bases from J, with 20 bases between. Written as DNA, the CDR3 is TGTGCCTGGACCGAGGGAGCCCCGGGAGGGTATGGCTACACCTTC. This gives the protein CAWTEGAPGGYGYTF.

J is TRBJ1-6 and V is TRBV4-1; the D is unclear. Trimming removed 6 bases from V and 7 bases from J, with 16 bases in between. This CDR3 comprises 15 residues. Per germline, CDR1 MGHRA and CDR2 YSYEKL. The DNA for the CDR3 is TGCGCCAGCAGGGGTTCCACCTGGGAGAATTCACCCCTCCACTTT. Residues: CASRGSTWENSPLHF.

The rearrangement joins TRBV7-9 to TRBJ2-2; TRBD1 might be the D (6 bases). The germline V gene has CDR1 SEHNR and CDR2 FQNEAQ (reference sequence). The CDR3 totals 14 residues. V lost 4 bases and J 3 bases, leaving 9 bases between the germline ends. The CDR3 loop reads CASSSYRDTGELFF. The CDR3 DNA is TGTGCCAGCAGCTCTTACAGGGACACCGGGGAGCTGTTTTTT.

This clone was counted a few times. The V and J genes are TRBV29-1 and TRBJ2-3; TRBD2 aligns across 9 bases. CDR1 is SQVTM and CDR2 is ANQGSEA in the germline V gene. This CDR3 has 14 amino acids. V shed 7 bases, J shed 6 bases, and the junction held 11 bases outside the gene matches. In DNA, the CDR3 is TGCAGCGGAAAAGCGGGGGGCCTAATGGATACGCAGTATTTT. This codes for CSGKAGGLMDTQYF.

As regards this clone: This same CDR3 is encoded by further DNA sequences in the sample. The chain couples TRBV30 to TRBJ2-3; maybe TRBD1 (6 bases). The germline V and J ends were trimmed by 0 bases and 3 bases, with 13 bases remaining between them. The CDR3 is made up of 15 amino acids. CDR1 and CDR2 (germline): GTSNPN, SVGIG (reference sequence). CDR3 sequence reads: CAWSVGGGLTDTQYF. In DNA form, the CDR3 reads TGTGCCTGGAGTGTTGGGGGCGGCCTGACAGATACGCAGTATTTT.

This clone was found a few times. This rearrangement joins TRBV10-3 to TRBJ2-5; 8 bases line up with TRBD1. The CDR3 is made up of 13 amino acids. Germline CDR1 is ENHRY and CDR2 is SYGVKD. V was pared by 10 bases and J by 3 bases, with 7 bases of the junction left unmatched. The DNA for the CDR3 is TGTGCCACCCAAGACAGGGGAAAAGAGACCCAGTACTTC. Translated: CATQDRGKETQYF.